These T cell receptor beta chains were read from a single sample in a study of human T cells and chemical hapten exposure. TCRdb recomputed calls from the RACE reads with MiXCR, one row per CDR3 protein. The sample has approximately 260,000 distinct CDR3 sequences, around 7.7% seen once. The sample in question was whole blood, obtained in connection with sensitization to the hapten diphenylcyclopropenone (DPC). All receptors come from a man younger than 35 with alopecia areata. Some clones in this sample may be carry-over from other donors' samples. Both conserved end residues are part of each CDR3. Fields, in order: clone size, V gene, J gene, D gene, CDR3 DNA, CDR3 protein. The D gene is left open where the match is weak. The size of a clone is reported for some rows only, either as once, few or many, or as a class for expanded clones.

clone_size: many; v_call: TRBV29-1; j_call: TRBJ1-4; d_call: NA; cdr3_nt: TGCAGCGTTGATGTAGGGAATCTAGCTAATGAAAAACTGTTTTTT; cdr3_aa: CSVDVGNLANEKLFF
clone_size: few; v_call: TRBV7-8; j_call: TRBJ2-3; d_call: TRBD2; cdr3_nt: TGTGCCAGCAGCCCTACCCCGGGACTAGCGGGGGCGGCAGATACGCAGTATTTT; cdr3_aa: CASSPTPGLAGAADTQYF
clone_size: few; v_call: TRBV28; j_call: TRBJ1-1; d_call: TRBD1; cdr3_nt: TGTGCGAGCCGGGACAGCCTTTTGAACACTGAAGCTTTCTTT; cdr3_aa: CASRDSLLNTEAFF
clone_size: few; v_call: TRBV13; j_call: TRBJ2-2; d_call: NA; cdr3_nt: TGTGCCAGCAGCCCCAGTCTGGATGGTGAGGTGACCGGGGAGCTGTTTTTT; cdr3_aa: CASSPSLDGEVTGELFF
clone_size: NA; v_call: TRBV5-1; j_call: TRBJ1-4; d_call: NA; cdr3_nt: TGCGCCAGCAGCTTCTGGACAGAAAGTGAAAAACTGTTTTTT; cdr3_aa: CASSFWTESEKLFF
clone_size: few; v_call: TRBV7-6; j_call: TRBJ1-6; d_call: NA; cdr3_nt: TGTGCCAGCAGTCCCGTAAATTCACCCCTCCACTTT; cdr3_aa: CASSPVNSPLHF
clone_size: NA; v_call: TRBV15; j_call: TRBJ1-3; d_call: NA; cdr3_nt: TGTGCCACCAGCAGAGATAGGGGAACTGGAAACACCATATATTTT; cdr3_aa: CATSRDRGTGNTIYF
clone_size: few; v_call: TRBV25-1; j_call: TRBJ2-7; d_call: NA; cdr3_nt: TGTGCCAGCAGTGAACGCTACAGCCTTAGCTCCTACGAGCAGTACTTC; cdr3_aa: CASSERYSLSSYEQYF
clone_size: NA; v_call: TRBV25-1; j_call: TRBJ2-5; d_call: NA; cdr3_nt: TGTGCCAGCAGTGAATACCTAGGGGTAAAGGAGACCCAGTACTTC; cdr3_aa: CASSEYLGVKETQYF
clone_size: few; v_call: TRBV7-2; j_call: TRBJ1-3; d_call: NA; cdr3_nt: TGTGCCAGCAGTTTTACTGGCGGAGGCTCTGGAAACACCATATATTTT; cdr3_aa: CASSFTGGGSGNTIYF
clone_size: NA; v_call: TRBV6-2/TRBV6-3; j_call: TRBJ2-5; d_call: TRBD2; cdr3_nt: TGTGCCAGCAGTCTCGGACTAGGGCAAGAGACCCAGTACTTC; cdr3_aa: CASSLGLGQETQYF
clone_size: few; v_call: TRBV7-2; j_call: TRBJ1-1; d_call: NA; cdr3_nt: TGTGCCAGCAGCTTAGTCTCACAAATGAACACTGAAGCTTTCTTT; cdr3_aa: CASSLVSQMNTEAFF
clone_size: many; v_call: TRBV6-5; j_call: TRBJ1-3; d_call: NA; cdr3_nt: TGTGCCAGCAGTTATAGTTACTCTGGAAACACCATATATTTT; cdr3_aa: CASSYSYSGNTIYF
clone_size: NA; v_call: TRBV29-1; j_call: TRBJ1-1; d_call: TRBD1; cdr3_nt: TGCAGCGTGGACAGGGGGTCAACCTTGAACACTGAAGCTTTCTTT; cdr3_aa: CSVDRGSTLNTEAFF
clone_size: few; v_call: TRBV4-1; j_call: TRBJ2-3; d_call: NA; cdr3_nt: TGCGCCAGCAGCCAACCAGGGAGTCCAGATACGCAGTATTTT; cdr3_aa: CASSQPGSPDTQYF
clone_size: many; v_call: TRBV12-3/TRBV12-4; j_call: TRBJ1-1; d_call: NA; cdr3_nt: TGTGCCAGCAGTTGGGGGGGCACTGAAGCTTTCTTT; cdr3_aa: CASSWGGTEAFF
clone_size: NA; v_call: TRBV10-3; j_call: TRBJ2-1; d_call: TRBD1; cdr3_nt: TGTGCCATCAGTGATAACAGGGGACCCTACAATGAGCAGTTCTTC; cdr3_aa: CAISDNRGPYNEQFF
clone_size: few; v_call: TRBV3-1; j_call: TRBJ2-7; d_call: NA; cdr3_nt: TGTGCCAGCAGCCAAGTTCGGAATTACGAGCAGTACTTC; cdr3_aa: CASSQVRNYEQYF
clone_size: few; v_call: TRBV28; j_call: TRBJ2-2; d_call: NA; cdr3_nt: TGTGCCAGCACGGCCCGTGGGGAACCGGGTACCGGGGAGCTGTTTTTT; cdr3_aa: CASTARGEPGTGELFF
clone_size: many; v_call: TRBV7-3; j_call: TRBJ1-5; d_call: NA; cdr3_nt: TGTGCCAGCAGCGGGCGTCGGTTGGCCCAGCATTTT; cdr3_aa: CASSGRRLAQHF
clone_size: few; v_call: TRBV29-1; j_call: TRBJ1-2; d_call: TRBD1; cdr3_nt: TGCAGCGTTGAATCCCGAGGCCTGACAGGGAGAGGCTACACCTTC; cdr3_aa: CSVESRGLTGRGYTF
clone_size: many; v_call: TRBV12-3/TRBV12-4; j_call: TRBJ2-2; d_call: NA; cdr3_nt: TGTGCCAGCAGTTTCAACCCGGGCAAGAAGACCGGGGAGCTGTTTTTT; cdr3_aa: CASSFNPGKKTGELFF
clone_size: NA; v_call: TRBV7-9; j_call: TRBJ1-4; d_call: NA; cdr3_nt: TGTGCCAGCAGCTTAAACCTAGCAACTAATGAAAAACTGTTTTTT; cdr3_aa: CASSLNLATNEKLFF
clone_size: few; v_call: TRBV28; j_call: TRBJ2-7; d_call: NA; cdr3_nt: TGTGCCAGCAGGGGGGCCGGGACGGATAGCTCCTACGAGCAGTACTTC; cdr3_aa: CASRGAGTDSSYEQYF
clone_size: NA; v_call: TRBV6-5; j_call: TRBJ1-5; d_call: NA; cdr3_nt: TGTGCCAGCAGTCCTACGAGGACATTCTATAGCAATCAGCCCCAGCATTTT; cdr3_aa: CASSPTRTFYSNQPQHF
clone_size: few; v_call: TRBV6-2/TRBV6-3; j_call: TRBJ1-2; d_call: TRBD1; cdr3_nt: TGTGCCAGCAGGAGTCCTCGACAGGGCGAGGTCTATGGCTACACCTTC; cdr3_aa: CASRSPRQGEVYGYTF
clone_size: few; v_call: TRBV28; j_call: TRBJ1-2; d_call: NA; cdr3_nt: TGTGCCAGCAATTTAGGGGCGAAGAATGGCTACACCTTC; cdr3_aa: CASNLGAKNGYTF